This T cell receptor beta chain was recovered during a study of blood T cells in healthy people across ages (dated by TCRdb to about 2015). About the full investigation: In model experiments, template switching captured roughly one uniquely barcoded TCR beta cDNA molecule for every two T cells. The study measured age-related changes in TCR beta repertoire diversity using deep sequencing normalized with unique cDNA molecular identifiers. Donors of different ages were randomly distributed across sequencing lanes to avoid experimental bias. The donors were split into four age groups: young (average around 15 years), middle-aged (39), aged (around 67) and long-lived (approximately 80). For two donors (one aged 18 to 30 and one aged 80 or older), the study analyzed two additional independent replicas of 1 million unique cDNA reads from the same blood draw.

Donors were 30 to 45 systemically healthy Caucasian individuals from Russia aged roughly 6 to 95 years. Approximately 9.3 milliliters of peripheral blood were drawn from each donor into EDTA-treated Vacutainer tubes. Ficoll-Paque density-gradient centrifugation was used to isolate PBMCs, with at least 7 million obtained per sample. Trizol reagent was used to extract total RNA from the PBMCs, yielding at least 5 micrograms per sample. For every donor, an aliquot of PBMCs went through flow cytometry to measure the percentages of naive CD45RAhigh/CD27high T cells. CDR1 and CDR2 are read off the germline V gene (reference sequence) as MNHNY and SVGAGI. The CDR3 spans 15 residues, from the cysteine through the phenylalanine. Only the CDR3 DNA stays, 45 bases, in frame from base 1. V is clipped by 9 bases and J by 0 bases, and the sequence between their germline boundaries is 17 bases long. Study-wide conclusions, independent of this receptor: As age increased, observed TCR beta diversity per million T cells dropped in a roughly linear way, and a significant reduction was already evident by age about 40. Estimates of total diversity based on one million sequenced T cells were considered lower bounds and underestimates. Compared with the aged group, the long-lived group had more naive CD4+ T cells, fewer expanded clones and increased TCR diversity, suggesting age selection. Since profiling was done on bulk unsorted PBMCs, naive and antigen-experienced compartments could not be conclusively compared. Because the CMV infection status of the donors was unknown, age-related changes in expanded clonotypes may potentially have been confounded. Observed TCR beta diversity correlated strongly with the percentage of naive T cells measured by flow cytometry.

As concerns this clonotype: It lacks a known antigen. No per-base quality is available; no much larger clone lies one base away.

To prepare the library, 5' RACE was applied. The reads were generated on an Illumina HiSeq 2500. A second PCR of about 6 to 11 cycles was run with a J-beta primer mix and a sample-barcoded 5' primer. Each TCR beta cDNA molecule received a unique molecular identifier from a template-switch 5' adaptor carrying 12 random nucleotides. Each sample yielded at least 2.5 million CDR3-containing paired-end reads. All of the RNA was converted into first-strand cDNA using the Mint cDNA synthesis kit, with a TRBC-specific oligonucleotide serving as the primer. Following uracil-DNA glycosylase treatment, all cDNA underwent a first 18-cycle PCR with the universal primers M1SS and BC2_uni_R. On the authors' methods: Normalization of each sample was performed by random selection of 1 million high-quality reads, each carrying a distinct molecular identifier. Instead of being binned into consensus sequences, reads that shared molecular identifiers were thrown out. MiTCR, set to a Q25 quality threshold and the strictest error-elimination algorithm, was used for CDR3 identification, clonotype clustering and error correction. Lower-bound total TCR beta diversity was estimated with a nonparametric unseen species model using Euler transformation. Clones were called with MiXCR by TCRdb after fastp trimmed the public reads at Q25, and only in-frame beta chains were retained. CDR3 protein sequences are deduplicated, and each keeps its most common genes and DNA. Clone size and V and J calls follow TCRdb, not the original study. The sample contains about 1.4 million distinct CDR3 sequences, approximately 59% of them found a single time. The ten largest make up over 6.5% of the sample.

Sequenced sample: blood. The chain is made from TRBV6-6 and TRBJ1-1, with a weak D call of TRBD1 (5 bases match). This receptor was taken from a man aged 18 to 30 in good health. The sequence in DNA is TGTGCCAGTCAAACGGGGGGGACCCTGAACACTGAAGCTTTCTTT. Its protein reads: CASQTGGTLNTEAFF.